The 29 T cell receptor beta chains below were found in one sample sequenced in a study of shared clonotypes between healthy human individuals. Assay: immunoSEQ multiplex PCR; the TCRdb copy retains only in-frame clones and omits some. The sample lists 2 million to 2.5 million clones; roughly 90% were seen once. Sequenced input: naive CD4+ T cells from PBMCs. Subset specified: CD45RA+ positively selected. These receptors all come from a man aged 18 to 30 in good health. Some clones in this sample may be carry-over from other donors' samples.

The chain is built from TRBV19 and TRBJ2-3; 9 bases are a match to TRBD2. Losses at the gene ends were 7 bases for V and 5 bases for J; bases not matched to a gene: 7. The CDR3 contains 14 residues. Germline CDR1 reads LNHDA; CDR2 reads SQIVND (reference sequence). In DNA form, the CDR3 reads TGTGCCAGTAAGCCTAGCGGGATCAGAGATACGCAGTATTTT. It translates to CASKPSGIRDTQYF.

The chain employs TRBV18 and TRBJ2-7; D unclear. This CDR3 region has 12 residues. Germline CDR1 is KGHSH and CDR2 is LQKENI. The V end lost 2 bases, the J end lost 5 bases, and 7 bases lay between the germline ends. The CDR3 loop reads CASSPTPDEQYF. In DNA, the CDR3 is TGTGCCAGCTCACCAACGCCTGACGAGCAGTACTTC.

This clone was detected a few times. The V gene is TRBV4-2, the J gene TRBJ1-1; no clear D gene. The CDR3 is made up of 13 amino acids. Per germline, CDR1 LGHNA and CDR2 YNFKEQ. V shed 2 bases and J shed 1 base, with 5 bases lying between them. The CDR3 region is CASSQPGNTEAFF. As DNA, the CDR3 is TGTGCCAGCAGCCAACCCGGGAACACTGAAGCTTTCTTT.

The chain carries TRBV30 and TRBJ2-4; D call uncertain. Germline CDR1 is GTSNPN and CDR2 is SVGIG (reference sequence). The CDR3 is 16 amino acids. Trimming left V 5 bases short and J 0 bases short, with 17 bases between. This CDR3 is CAWGPRKVLAKNIQYF. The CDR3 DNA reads TGTGCCTGGGGCCCTAGGAAGGTGCTAGCCAAAAACATTCAGTACTTC. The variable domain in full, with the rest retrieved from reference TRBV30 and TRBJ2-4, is SQTIHQWPATLVQPVGSPLSLECTVEGTSNPNLYWYRQAAGRGLQLLFYSVGIGQISSEVPQNLSASRPQDRQFILSSKKLLLSDSGFYLCAWGPRKVLAKNIQYFGAGTRLSVL.

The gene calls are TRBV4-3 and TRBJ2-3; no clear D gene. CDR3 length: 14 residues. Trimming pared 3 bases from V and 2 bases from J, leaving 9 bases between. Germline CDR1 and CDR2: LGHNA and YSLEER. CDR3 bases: TGCGCCAGCAGCCAGAAAGAGATCACAGATACGCAGTATTTT. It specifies CASSQKEITDTQYF.

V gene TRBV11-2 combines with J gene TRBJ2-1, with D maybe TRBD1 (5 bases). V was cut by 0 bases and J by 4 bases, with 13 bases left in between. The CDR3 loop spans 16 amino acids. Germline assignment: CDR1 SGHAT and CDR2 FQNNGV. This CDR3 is CASSLDRGRIYNEQFF. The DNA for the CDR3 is TGTGCCAGCAGCTTAGATAGGGGAAGGATATACAATGAGCAGTTCTTC. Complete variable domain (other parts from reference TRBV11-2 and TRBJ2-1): EAGVAQSPRYKIIEKRQSVAFWCNPISGHATLYWYQQILGQGPKLLIQFQNNGVVDDSQLPKDRFSAERLKGVDSTLKIQPAKLEDSAVYLCASSLDRGRIYNEQFFGPGTRLTVL.

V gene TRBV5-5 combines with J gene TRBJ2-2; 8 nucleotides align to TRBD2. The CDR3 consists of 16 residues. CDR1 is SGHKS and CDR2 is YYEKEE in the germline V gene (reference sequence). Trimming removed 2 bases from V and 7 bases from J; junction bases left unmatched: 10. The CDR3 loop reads CASSFISGNDVGELFF. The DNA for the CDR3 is TGTGCCAGCAGCTTCATTAGCGGGAATGATGTCGGGGAGCTGTTTTTT.

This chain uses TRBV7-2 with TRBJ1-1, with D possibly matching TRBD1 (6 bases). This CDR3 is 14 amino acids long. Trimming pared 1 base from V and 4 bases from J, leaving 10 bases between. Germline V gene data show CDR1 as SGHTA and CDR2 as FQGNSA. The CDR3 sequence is CASSLVLGGTEAFF. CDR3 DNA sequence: TGTGCCAGCAGCTTAGTGTTAGGGGGCACTGAAGCTTTCTTT.

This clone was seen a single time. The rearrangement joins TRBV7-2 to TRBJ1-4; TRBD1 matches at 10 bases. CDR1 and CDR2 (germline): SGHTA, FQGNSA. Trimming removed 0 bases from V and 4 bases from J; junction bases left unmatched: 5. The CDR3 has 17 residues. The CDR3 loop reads CASSLAGQGRINEKLFF. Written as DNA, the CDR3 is TGTGCCAGCAGCTTAGCGGGACAGGGGAGGATTAATGAAAAACTGTTTTTT.

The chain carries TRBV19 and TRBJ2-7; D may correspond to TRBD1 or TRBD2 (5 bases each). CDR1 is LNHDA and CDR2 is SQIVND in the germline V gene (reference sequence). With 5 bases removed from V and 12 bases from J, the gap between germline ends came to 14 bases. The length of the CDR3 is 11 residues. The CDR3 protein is CASSGAGALYF. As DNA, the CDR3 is TGTGCCAGTAGTGGGGCCGGGGCCTTGTACTTC.

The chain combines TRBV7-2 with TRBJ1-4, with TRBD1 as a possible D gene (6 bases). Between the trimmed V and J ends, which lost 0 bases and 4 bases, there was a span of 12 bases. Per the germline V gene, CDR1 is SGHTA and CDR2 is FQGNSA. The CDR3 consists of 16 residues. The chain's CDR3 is CASSLASRQVNEKLFF. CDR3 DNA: TGTGCCAGCAGCTTAGCGTCTCGACAGGTTAATGAAAAACTGTTTTTT.

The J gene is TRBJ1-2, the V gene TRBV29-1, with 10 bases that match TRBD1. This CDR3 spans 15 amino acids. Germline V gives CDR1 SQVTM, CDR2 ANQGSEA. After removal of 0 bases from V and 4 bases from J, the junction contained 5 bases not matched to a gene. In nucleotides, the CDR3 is TGCAGCGTTGAAGATCTGGGACAGGGGAGCTATGGCTACACCTTC. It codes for CSVEDLGQGSYGYTF.

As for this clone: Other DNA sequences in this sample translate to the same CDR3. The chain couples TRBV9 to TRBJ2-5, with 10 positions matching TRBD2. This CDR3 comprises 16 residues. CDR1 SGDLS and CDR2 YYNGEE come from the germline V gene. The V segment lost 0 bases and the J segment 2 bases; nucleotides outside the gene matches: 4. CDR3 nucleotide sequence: TGTGCCAGCAGCGTAGGGGGACTAGCGAGTCAAGAGACCCAGTACTTC. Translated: CASSVGGLASQETQYF.

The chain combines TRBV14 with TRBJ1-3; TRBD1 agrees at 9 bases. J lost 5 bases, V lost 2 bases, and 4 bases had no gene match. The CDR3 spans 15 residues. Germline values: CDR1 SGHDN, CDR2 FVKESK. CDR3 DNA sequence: TGTGCCAGCAGCCAATTCGGGACAGGGCGAAACACCATATATTTT. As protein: CASSQFGTGRNTIYF.

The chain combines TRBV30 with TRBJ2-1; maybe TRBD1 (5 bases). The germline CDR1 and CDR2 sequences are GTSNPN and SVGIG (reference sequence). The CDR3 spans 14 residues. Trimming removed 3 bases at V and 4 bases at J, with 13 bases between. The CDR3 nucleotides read TGTGCCTGGAGCACAAGGACAACTTACAATGAGCAGTTCTTC. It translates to CAWSTRTTYNEQFF.

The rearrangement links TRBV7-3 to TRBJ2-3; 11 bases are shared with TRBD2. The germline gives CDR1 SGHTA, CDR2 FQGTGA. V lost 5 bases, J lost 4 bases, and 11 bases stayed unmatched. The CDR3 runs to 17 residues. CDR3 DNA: TGTGCCAGCAGCCCGGGGACTAGCGGAAGGTTGGCAGATACGCAGTATTTT. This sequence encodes CASSPGTSGRLADTQYF.

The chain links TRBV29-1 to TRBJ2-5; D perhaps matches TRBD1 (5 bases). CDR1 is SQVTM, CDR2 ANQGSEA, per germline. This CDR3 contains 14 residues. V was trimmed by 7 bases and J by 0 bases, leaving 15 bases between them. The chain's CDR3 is CSARTGRDQETQYF. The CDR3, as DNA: TGCAGCGCCCGCACCGGCAGGGACCAAGAGACCCAGTACTTC.

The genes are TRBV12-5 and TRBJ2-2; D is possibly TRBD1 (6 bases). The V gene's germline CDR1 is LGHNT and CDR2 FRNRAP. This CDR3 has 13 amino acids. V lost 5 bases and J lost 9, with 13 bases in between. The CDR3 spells CASGTQGFRELFF. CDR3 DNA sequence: TGTGCTAGTGGTACCCAGGGGTTCCGGGAGCTGTTTTTT. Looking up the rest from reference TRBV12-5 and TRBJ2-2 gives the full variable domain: DARVTQTPRHKVTEMGQEVTMRCQPILGHNTVFWYRQTMMQGLELLAYFRNRAPLDDSGMPKDRFSAEMPDATLATLKIQPSEPRDSAVYFCASGTQGFRELFFGEGSRLTVL.

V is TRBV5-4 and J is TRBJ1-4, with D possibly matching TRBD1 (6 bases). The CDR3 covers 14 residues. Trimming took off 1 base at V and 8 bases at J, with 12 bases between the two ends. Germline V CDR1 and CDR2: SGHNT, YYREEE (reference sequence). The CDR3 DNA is TGTGCCAGCAGCTTGAGGGGGTTGGGGGAAAAACTGTTTTTT. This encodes CASSLRGLGEKLFF. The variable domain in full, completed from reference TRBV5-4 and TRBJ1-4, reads ETGVTQSPTHLIKTRGQQVTLRCSSQSGHNTVSWYQQALGQGPQFIFQYYREEENGRGNFPPRFSGLQFPNYSSELNVNALELDDSALYLCASSLRGLGEKLFFGSGTQLSVL.

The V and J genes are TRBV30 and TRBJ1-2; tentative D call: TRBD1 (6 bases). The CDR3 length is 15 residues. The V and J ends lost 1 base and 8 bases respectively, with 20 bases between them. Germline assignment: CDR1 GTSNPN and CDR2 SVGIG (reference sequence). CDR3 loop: CAWSGTPWGAGGYTF. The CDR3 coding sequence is TGTGCCTGGAGTGGCACCCCCTGGGGGGCTGGGGGCTACACCTTC.

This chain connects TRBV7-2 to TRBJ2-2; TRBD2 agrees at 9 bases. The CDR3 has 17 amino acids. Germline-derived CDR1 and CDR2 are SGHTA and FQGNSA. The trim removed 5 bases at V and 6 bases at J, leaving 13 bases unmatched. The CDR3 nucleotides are TGTGCCAGCAGCCCCCAGTCGGGCGGGAGGGTCGCCGGGGAGCTGTTTTTT. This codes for CASSPQSGGRVAGELFF.

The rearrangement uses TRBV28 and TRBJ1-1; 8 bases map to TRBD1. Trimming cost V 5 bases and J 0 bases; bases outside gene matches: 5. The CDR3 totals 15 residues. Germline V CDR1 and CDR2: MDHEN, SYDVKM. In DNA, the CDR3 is TGTGCCAGCAGTCTCTGGACAGGGATGAACACTGAAGCTTTCTTT. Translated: CASSLWTGMNTEAFF.

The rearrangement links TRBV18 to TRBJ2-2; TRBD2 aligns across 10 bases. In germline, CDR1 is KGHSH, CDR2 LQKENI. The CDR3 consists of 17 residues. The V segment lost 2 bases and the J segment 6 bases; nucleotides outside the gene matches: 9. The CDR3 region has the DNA TGTGCCAGCTCACCAAATCTAGCGGGAGTAAGGGCCGGGGAGCTGTTTTTT. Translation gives CASSPNLAGVRAGELFF.

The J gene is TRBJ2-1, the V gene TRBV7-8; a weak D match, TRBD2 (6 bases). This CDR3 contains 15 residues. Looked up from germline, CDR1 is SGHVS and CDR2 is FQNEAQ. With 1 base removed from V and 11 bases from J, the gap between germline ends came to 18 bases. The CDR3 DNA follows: TGTGCCAGCAGCTTAGGGCGCGGGACCGTTGAAAAGCAGTTCTTC. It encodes CASSLGRGTVEKQFF. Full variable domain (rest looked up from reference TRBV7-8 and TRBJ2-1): GAGVSQSPRYKVAKRGQDVALRCDPISGHVSLFWYQQALGQGPEFLTYFQNEAQLDKSGLPSDRFFAERPEGSVSTLKIQRTQQEDSAVYLCASSLGRGTVEKQFFGPGTRLTVL.

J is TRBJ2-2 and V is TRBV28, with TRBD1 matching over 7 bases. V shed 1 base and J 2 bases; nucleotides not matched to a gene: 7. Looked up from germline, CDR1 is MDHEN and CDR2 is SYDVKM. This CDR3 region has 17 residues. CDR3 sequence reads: CASSLLRDSANTGELFF. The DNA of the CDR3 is TGTGCCAGCAGTTTATTAAGGGACAGTGCAAACACCGGGGAGCTGTTTTTT.

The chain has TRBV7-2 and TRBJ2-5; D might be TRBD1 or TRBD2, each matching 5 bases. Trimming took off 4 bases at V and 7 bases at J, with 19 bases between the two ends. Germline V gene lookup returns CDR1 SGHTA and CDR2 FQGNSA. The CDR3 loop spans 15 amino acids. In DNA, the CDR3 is TGTGCCAGCAGCTCGGGGCAGGCAGGGAGTGCGACCCAGTACTTC. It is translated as CASSSGQAGSATQYF.

CDR3 in amino acids: CASTMPGADTQYF. CDR3 bases: TGTGCCAGTACCATGCCCGGGGCAGATACGCAGTATTTT. The rearrangement joins TRBV19 to TRBJ2-3, with D tentatively TRBD2 (5 bases). The V end was cut by 7 bases, the J end by 4 bases, with 12 bases between. Looked up from germline, CDR1 is LNHDA and CDR2 is SQIVND (reference sequence). The CDR3 has 13 residues.

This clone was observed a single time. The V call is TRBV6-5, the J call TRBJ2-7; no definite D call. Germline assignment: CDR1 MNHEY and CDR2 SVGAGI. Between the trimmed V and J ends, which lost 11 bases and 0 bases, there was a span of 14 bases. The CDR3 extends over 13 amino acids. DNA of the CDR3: TGTGCCTCCCGCAGCCCCTTCTCCTACGAGCAGTACTTC. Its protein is CASRSPFSYEQYF.

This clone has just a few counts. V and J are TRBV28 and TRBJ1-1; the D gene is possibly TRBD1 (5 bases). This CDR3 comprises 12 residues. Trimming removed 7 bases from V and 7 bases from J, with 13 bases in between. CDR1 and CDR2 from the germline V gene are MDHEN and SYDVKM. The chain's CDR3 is CASILRGDEAFF. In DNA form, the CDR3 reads TGTGCCAGCATCCTGAGGGGAGATGAAGCTTTCTTT.